The 18 T cell receptor beta chains listed next were all sequenced from one sample in a study of blood T cell repertoires in COVID-19. Measured with immunoSEQ multiplex PCR; TCRdb has only the in-frame clones, and not every one. The table includes more than 150,000 clones, around 83% detected once. Specimen: peripheral blood. The receptors shown here come from a man in his fifties or sixties with active or convalescent COVID-19.

This chain links TRBV14 with TRBJ2-5, with D tentatively TRBD2 (6 bases). The germline gives CDR1 SGHDN, CDR2 FVKESK. Trimming took 3 bases from V and 1 from J, leaving 12 bases between them. The CDR3 extends over 15 amino acids. CDR3 sequence reads: CASSQTHGGQETQYF. CDR3 sequence (DNA): TGTGCCAGCAGCCAGACCCACGGGGGCCAAGAGACCCAGTACTTC.

The CDR3 protein is CASSRTGMNTEAFF. The CDR3 nucleotides are TGTGCCAGCAGTAGGACAGGGATGAACACTGAAGCTTTCTTT. V and J are TRBV28 and TRBJ1-1; 8 nucleotides match TRBD1. J gave up 0 bases and V 5 bases, and 2 bases lay outside the gene matches. CDR1 and CDR2 (germline): MDHEN, SYDVKM. CDR3 length: 14 amino acids.

The rearrangement joins TRBV7-2 to TRBJ1-2, with D possibly matching TRBD1 (6 bases). The CDR3 spans 15 residues. Germline assignment: CDR1 SGHTA and CDR2 FQGNSA. Trimming cost V 3 bases and J 0 bases, with 11 bases left between them. The CDR3 nucleotides read TGTGCCAGCAGCTTGGAGTGGACAGCTAACTATGGCTACACCTTC. It translates to CASSLEWTANYGYTF.

The chain uses TRBV6-1 and TRBJ1-3; unclear D gene. The V end was cut by 3 bases, the J end by 4 bases, with 7 bases between. Germline CDR1 MNHNS, CDR2 SASEGT. The CDR3 length is 13 residues. As DNA, the CDR3 is TGTGCCAGCAGTGAGCGAGAGGGAAACACCATATATTTT. It encodes CASSEREGNTIYF.

The chain uses TRBV4-3 and TRBJ1-2; 7 bases line up with TRBD1. This CDR3 has 15 amino acids. J was trimmed by 4 bases and V by 1 base; bases with no gene match: 6. In germline, CDR1 is LGHNA, CDR2 YSLEER. Here the CDR3 reads CASSQGRSGGYGYTF. The CDR3 DNA follows: TGCGCCAGCAGCCAAGGCCGGTCAGGGGGCTATGGCTACACCTTC.

The rearrangement joins TRBV11-3 to TRBJ2-5; 9 bases fit TRBD1. The CDR3 length is 16 residues. Unmatched junction bases numbered 7, after V lost 5 bases and J lost 0 bases. Germline values: CDR1 SGHNT, CDR2 YENEEA. The chain's CDR3 is CASSLRQGGNQETQYF. In DNA form, the CDR3 reads TGTGCCAGCAGCCTTCGACAGGGGGGGAACCAAGAGACCCAGTACTTC.

This rearrangement joins TRBV7-9 to TRBJ2-7; D is possibly TRBD1 (6 bases). Trimming shortened V by 2 bases and J by 5 bases, and 16 bases separated the two germline ends. The length of the CDR3 is 15 residues. Germline V gene data show CDR1 as SEHNR and CDR2 as FQNEAQ (reference sequence). CDR3 coding DNA: TGTGCCAGCAGCTTAAATTTCAACAGGGTAAACGAGCAGTACTTC. Translation gives CASSLNFNRVNEQYF.

The CDR3 DNA sequence: TGTGCCAGCAGCCCCGACTCCGGAAACACCATATATTTT. This translates into CASSPDSGNTIYF. The chain employs TRBV7-2 and TRBJ1-3; D ambiguous. The CDR3 runs to 13 residues. Trimming stripped 5 bases from V and 4 bases from J, with 9 bases between. Per germline, CDR1 SGHTA and CDR2 FQGNSA.

This chain joins TRBV5-1 and TRBJ1-4, with D tentatively TRBD1 (6 bases). The CDR3 extends over 15 amino acids. Germline V lookup: CDR1 SGHRS, CDR2 YFSETQ. The ends were cut back, 0 bases at V and 5 bases at J, with 11 bases in the middle. CDR3 residues: CASSLEGQINEKLFF. CDR3 sequence (DNA): TGCGCCAGCAGCTTGGAAGGACAGATAAATGAAAAACTGTTTTTT.

About this clone: Within the sample, other DNA sequences also encode this same CDR3. The V and J genes are TRBV3-1 (or the pseudogene TRBV3-2) and TRBJ1-1, with a weak D call TRBD1 (5 bases). Trimming stripped 0 bases from V and 5 bases from J, with 7 bases between. The germline V gene has CDR1 LGHDT and CDR2 YNNKEL (reference sequence). The CDR3 is made up of 13 amino acids. CDR3 region: CASSQEGGTEAFF. In nucleotides, the CDR3 is TGTGCCAGCAGCCAAGAGGGGGGGACTGAAGCTTTCTTT.

The chain links TRBV3-1 (or the pseudogene TRBV3-2) to TRBJ1-6; 8 bases line up with TRBD1. The germline gives CDR1 LGHDT, CDR2 YNNKEL (reference sequence). The CDR3 extends over 15 amino acids. With V trimmed by 5 bases and J by 6 bases, 6 bases remained unmatched. DNA for the CDR3: TGTGCCAGCAGCTCGACAGGGGACACTAATTCACCCCTCCACTTT. Its protein product is CASSSTGDTNSPLHF.

The chain uses TRBV5-4 and TRBJ2-1; 8 nucleotides line up with TRBD2. CDR3 size: 14 residues. The V and J ends lost 1 base and 9 bases, in that order; junction bases with no gene match: 6. Per the germline V gene, CDR1 is SGHNT and CDR2 is YYREEE (reference sequence). CDR3 sequence (DNA): TGTGCCAGCAGCTTGTCTAGCGGGCAGGGTGAGCAGTTCTTC. Translating gives CASSLSSGQGEQFF.

This sequence joins TRBV6-5 and TRBJ1-2, with TRBD1 identical over 7 bases. The CDR3 is made up of 15 amino acids. The V gene's germline CDR1 is MNHEY and CDR2 SVGAGI. The V segment lost 0 bases and the J segment 3 bases; nucleotides outside the gene matches: 4. The CDR3 is CASSYSVRGDYGYTF. CDR3 in DNA: TGTGCCAGCAGTTACTCTGTCAGGGGGGACTATGGCTACACCTTC.

The rearrangement uses TRBV5-4 and TRBJ2-3; D is undetermined. Germline V gives CDR1 SGHNT, CDR2 YYREEE (reference sequence). The CDR3 totals 11 residues. The V end was cut by 2 bases, the J end by 7 bases, with 5 bases between. The CDR3 nucleotides are TGTGCCAGCAGCTTCCGGTATACGCAGTATTTT. Its protein product is CASSFRYTQYF.

The chain uses TRBV24-1 and TRBJ2-3; D gene unclear. The CDR3 covers 15 residues. Germline V gene sequence: CDR1 KGHDR, CDR2 SFDVKD. Trimming removed 3 bases at V and 4 bases at J, with 13 bases between. CDR3 sequence reads: CATSDPLRGADTQYF. Written as DNA, the CDR3 is TGTGCCACCAGTGATCCGCTGAGAGGCGCAGATACGCAGTATTTT.

The chain combines TRBV5-5 with TRBJ1-1; possibly TRBD1 for D (6 bases). This CDR3 spans 14 amino acids. Trimming stripped 3 bases from V and 8 bases from J, with 17 bases between. Germline values: CDR1 SGHKS, CDR2 YYEKEE (reference sequence). The CDR3 spells CASSWGRTGTEAFF. The CDR3 bases are TGTGCCAGCAGCTGGGGCAGAACCGGGACAGAAGCTTTCTTT.

The V call is TRBV19, the J call TRBJ2-7, with TRBD1 identical over 8 bases. The CDR3 covers 15 residues. The junction had 9 bases not matched to a gene; V was cut back by 6 bases and J by 2 bases. Per germline, CDR1 LNHDA and CDR2 SQIVND (reference sequence). The CDR3 DNA is TGTGCCAGTAGCCACAGACAGGGGCAAACCTACGAGCAGTACTTC. The encoded protein is CASSHRQGQTYEQYF.

This clone was counted between two and nine times. The rearrangement uses TRBV21-1 and TRBJ2-7; the table names TRBD2, a call not compared with the DNA. TRBV21-1 is shown as a pseudogene. This CDR3 is 14 amino acids long. As DNA, the CDR3 is TGTGCCAGCAGCCAGACTAGCGGGATGGCCCGGCAGTACTTC. Translating gives CASSQTSGMARQYF.